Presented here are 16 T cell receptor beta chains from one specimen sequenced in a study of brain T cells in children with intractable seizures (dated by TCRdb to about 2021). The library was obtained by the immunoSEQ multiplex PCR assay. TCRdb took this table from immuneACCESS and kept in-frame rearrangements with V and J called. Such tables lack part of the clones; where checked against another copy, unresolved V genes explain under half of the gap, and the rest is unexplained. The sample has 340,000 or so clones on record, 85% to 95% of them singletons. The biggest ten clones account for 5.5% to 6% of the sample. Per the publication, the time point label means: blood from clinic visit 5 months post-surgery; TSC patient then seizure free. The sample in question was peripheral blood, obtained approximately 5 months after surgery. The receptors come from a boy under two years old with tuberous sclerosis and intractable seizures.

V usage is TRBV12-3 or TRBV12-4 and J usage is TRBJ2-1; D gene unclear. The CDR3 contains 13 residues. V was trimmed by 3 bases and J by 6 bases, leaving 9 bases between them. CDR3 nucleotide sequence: TGTGCCAGCAGTTTTGACCCGAGCAATGAGCAGTTCTTC. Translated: CASSFDPSNEQFF.

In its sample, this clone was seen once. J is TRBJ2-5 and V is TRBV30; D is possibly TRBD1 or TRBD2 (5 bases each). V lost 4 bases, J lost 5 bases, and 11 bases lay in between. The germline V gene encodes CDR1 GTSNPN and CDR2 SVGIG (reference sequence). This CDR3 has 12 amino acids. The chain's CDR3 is CAWTGRGETQYF. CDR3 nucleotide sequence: TGTGCCTGGACAGGGCGAGGGGAGACCCAGTACTTC.

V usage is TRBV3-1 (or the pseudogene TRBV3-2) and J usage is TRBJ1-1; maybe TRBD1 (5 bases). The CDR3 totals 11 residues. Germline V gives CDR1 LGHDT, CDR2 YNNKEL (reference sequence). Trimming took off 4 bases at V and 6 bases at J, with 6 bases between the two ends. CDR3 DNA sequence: TGTGCCAGCAGCCTGGGGGCTGAAGCTTTCTTT. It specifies CASSLGAEAFF.

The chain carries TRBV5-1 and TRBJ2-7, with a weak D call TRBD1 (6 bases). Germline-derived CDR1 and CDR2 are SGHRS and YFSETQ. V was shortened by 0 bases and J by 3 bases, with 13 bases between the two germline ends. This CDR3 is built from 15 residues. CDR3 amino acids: CASSLATGMGYEQYF. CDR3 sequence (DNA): TGCGCCAGCAGCTTGGCCACAGGGATGGGCTACGAGCAGTACTTC. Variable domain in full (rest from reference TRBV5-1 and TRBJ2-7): KAGVTQTPRYLIKTRGQQVTLSCSPISGHRSVSWYQQTPGQGLQFLFEYFSETQRNKGNFPGRFSGRQFSNSRSEMNVSTLELGDSALYLCASSLATGMGYEQYFGPGTRLTVT.

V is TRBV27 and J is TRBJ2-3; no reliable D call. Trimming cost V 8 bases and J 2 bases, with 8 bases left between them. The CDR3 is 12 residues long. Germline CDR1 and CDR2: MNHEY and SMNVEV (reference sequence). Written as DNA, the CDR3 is TGTGCCAGCGGCTATTACACAGATACGCAGTATTTT. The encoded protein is CASGYYTDTQYF.

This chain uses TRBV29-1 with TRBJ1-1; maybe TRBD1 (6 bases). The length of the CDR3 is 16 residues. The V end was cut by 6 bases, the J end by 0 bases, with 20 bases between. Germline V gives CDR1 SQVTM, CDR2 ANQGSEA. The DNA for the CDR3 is TGCAGCGTCCACGTCAACAGGGTGGTGGTGAACACTGAAGCTTTCTTT. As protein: CSVHVNRVVVNTEAFF.

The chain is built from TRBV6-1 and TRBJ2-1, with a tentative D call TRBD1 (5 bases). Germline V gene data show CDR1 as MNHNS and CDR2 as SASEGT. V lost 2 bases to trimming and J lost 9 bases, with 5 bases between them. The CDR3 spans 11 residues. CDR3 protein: CASSERGEQFF. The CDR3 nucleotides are TGTGCCAGCAGTGAAAGGGGTGAGCAGTTCTTC.

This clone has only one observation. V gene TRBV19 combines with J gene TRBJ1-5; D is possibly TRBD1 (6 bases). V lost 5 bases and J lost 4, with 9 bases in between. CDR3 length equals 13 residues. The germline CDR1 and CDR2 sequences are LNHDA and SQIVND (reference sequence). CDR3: CASSPGANQPQHF. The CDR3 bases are TGTGCCAGTAGTCCGGGGGCGAATCAGCCCCAGCATTTT.

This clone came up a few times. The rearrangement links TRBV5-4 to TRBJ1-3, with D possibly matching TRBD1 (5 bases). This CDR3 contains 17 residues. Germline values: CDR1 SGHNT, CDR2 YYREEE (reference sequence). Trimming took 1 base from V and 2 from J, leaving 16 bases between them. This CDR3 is CASSLSSRRGAGNTIYF. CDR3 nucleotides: TGTGCCAGCAGCTTGTCGAGCCGGAGGGGTGCTGGAAACACCATATATTTT. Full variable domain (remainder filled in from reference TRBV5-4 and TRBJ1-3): ETGVTQSPTHLIKTRGQQVTLRCSSQSGHNTVSWYQQALGQGPQFIFQYYREEENGRGNFPPRFSGLQFPNYSSELNVNALELDDSALYLCASSLSSRRGAGNTIYFGEGSWLTVV.

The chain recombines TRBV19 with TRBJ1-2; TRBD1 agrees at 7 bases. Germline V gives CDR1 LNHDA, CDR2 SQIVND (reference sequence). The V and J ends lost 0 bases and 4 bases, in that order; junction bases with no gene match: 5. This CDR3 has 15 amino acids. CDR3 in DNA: TGTGCCAGTAGTATAGAGGACAGGCCGTCCTATGGCTACACCTTC. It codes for CASSIEDRPSYGYTF.

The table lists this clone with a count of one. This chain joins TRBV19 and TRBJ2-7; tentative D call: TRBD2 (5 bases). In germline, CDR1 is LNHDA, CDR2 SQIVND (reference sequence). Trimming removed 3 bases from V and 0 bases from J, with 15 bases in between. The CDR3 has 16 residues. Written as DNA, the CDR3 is TGTGCCAGTAGTATCACCCTAGCTTCCAGCTCCTACGAGCAGTACTTC. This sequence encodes CASSITLASSSYEQYF.

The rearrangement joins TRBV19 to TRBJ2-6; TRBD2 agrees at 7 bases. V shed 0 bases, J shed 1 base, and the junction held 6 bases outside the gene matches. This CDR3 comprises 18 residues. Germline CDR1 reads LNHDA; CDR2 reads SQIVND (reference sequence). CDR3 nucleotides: TGTGCCAGTAGTATAGAAGGGGAGGGGAGGTCTGGGGCCAACGTCCTGACTTTC. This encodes CASSIEGEGRSGANVLTF.

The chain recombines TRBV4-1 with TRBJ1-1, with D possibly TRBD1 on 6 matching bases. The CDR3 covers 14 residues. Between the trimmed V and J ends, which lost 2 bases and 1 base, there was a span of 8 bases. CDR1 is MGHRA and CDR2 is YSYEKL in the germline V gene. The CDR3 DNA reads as TGCGCCAGCAGCCAAACGACAGGGAACACTGAAGCTTTCTTT. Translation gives CASSQTTGNTEAFF.

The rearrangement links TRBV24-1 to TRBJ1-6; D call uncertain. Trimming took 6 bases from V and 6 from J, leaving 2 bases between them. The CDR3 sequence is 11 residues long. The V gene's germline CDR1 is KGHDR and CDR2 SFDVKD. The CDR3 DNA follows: TGTGCCACCAGTCCTAATTCACCCCTCCACTTT. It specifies CATSPNSPLHF.

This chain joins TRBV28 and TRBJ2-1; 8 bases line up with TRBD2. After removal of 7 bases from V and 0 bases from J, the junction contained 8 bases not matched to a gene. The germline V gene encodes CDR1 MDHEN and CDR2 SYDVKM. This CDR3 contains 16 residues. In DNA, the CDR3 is TGTGCCAGCATTTCGCGGGGGGCGGACTCCTACAATGAGCAGTTCTTC. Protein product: CASISRGADSYNEQFF.

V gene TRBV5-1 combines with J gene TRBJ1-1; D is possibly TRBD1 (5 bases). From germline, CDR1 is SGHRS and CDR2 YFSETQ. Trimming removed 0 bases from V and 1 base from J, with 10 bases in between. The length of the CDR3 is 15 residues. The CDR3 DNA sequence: TGCGCCAGCAGCTTGGTAGGACAAAAGAACACTGAAGCTTTCTTT. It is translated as CASSLVGQKNTEAFF.